The clone carrying this TCR beta chain was picked up one time. As yet, its antigen is unknown. This record comes from a study of cytomegalovirus exposure and HLA in healthy donors. Study-wide background: Of the donors genotyped, about 410 in all, about 80% fell in the Caucasian-associated ancestry cluster.

The PCR was carried out with 60 Vbeta primers and 13 Jbeta primers. The method was immunoSEQ multiplex PCR; TCRdb's version includes in-frame clones alone and lacks a portion of them. The data show 150,000 or so clones, roughly 84% seen once. Study results and limitations: The classifier reportedly diagnosed cytomegalovirus status with high sensitivity and specificity. CMV serostatus was the sole immune exposure information available. Earlier analysis looked at TCR beta V segments, and most were productive about 87% or about 30% of the time.

This clonotype was sampled from a boy younger than 10 in good health and CMV-seronegative. Material for sequencing was PBMCs.

This CDR3 is CASSLGAHSYEQYF. The CDR3 nucleotides read TGCGCCAGCAGCCTGGGAGCCCACTCCTACGAGCAGTACTTC. The chain carries TRBV4-1 and TRBJ2-5; TRBD2 is a possible D gene (5 bases). The end of the DNA aligns better with TRBJ2-7, so the J call may be wrong. Per germline, CDR1 MGHRA and CDR2 YSYEKL. There are 14 residues in the CDR3.